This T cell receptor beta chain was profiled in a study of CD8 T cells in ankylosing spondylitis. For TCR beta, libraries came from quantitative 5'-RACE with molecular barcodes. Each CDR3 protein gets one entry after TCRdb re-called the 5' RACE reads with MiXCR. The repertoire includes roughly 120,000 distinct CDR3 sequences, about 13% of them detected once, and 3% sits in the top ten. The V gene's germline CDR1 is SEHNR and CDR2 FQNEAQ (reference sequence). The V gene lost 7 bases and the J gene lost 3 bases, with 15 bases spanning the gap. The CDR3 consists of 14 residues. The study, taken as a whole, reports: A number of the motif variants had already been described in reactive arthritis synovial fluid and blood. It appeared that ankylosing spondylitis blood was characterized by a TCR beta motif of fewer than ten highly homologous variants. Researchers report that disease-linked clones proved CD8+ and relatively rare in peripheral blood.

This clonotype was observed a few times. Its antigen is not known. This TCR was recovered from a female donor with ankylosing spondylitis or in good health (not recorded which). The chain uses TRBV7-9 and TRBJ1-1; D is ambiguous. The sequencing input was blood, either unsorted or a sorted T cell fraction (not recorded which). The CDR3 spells CASNWASPDTEAFF. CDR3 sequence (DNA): TGTGCCAGCAATTGGGCCAGTCCAGACACTGAAGCTTTCTTT.